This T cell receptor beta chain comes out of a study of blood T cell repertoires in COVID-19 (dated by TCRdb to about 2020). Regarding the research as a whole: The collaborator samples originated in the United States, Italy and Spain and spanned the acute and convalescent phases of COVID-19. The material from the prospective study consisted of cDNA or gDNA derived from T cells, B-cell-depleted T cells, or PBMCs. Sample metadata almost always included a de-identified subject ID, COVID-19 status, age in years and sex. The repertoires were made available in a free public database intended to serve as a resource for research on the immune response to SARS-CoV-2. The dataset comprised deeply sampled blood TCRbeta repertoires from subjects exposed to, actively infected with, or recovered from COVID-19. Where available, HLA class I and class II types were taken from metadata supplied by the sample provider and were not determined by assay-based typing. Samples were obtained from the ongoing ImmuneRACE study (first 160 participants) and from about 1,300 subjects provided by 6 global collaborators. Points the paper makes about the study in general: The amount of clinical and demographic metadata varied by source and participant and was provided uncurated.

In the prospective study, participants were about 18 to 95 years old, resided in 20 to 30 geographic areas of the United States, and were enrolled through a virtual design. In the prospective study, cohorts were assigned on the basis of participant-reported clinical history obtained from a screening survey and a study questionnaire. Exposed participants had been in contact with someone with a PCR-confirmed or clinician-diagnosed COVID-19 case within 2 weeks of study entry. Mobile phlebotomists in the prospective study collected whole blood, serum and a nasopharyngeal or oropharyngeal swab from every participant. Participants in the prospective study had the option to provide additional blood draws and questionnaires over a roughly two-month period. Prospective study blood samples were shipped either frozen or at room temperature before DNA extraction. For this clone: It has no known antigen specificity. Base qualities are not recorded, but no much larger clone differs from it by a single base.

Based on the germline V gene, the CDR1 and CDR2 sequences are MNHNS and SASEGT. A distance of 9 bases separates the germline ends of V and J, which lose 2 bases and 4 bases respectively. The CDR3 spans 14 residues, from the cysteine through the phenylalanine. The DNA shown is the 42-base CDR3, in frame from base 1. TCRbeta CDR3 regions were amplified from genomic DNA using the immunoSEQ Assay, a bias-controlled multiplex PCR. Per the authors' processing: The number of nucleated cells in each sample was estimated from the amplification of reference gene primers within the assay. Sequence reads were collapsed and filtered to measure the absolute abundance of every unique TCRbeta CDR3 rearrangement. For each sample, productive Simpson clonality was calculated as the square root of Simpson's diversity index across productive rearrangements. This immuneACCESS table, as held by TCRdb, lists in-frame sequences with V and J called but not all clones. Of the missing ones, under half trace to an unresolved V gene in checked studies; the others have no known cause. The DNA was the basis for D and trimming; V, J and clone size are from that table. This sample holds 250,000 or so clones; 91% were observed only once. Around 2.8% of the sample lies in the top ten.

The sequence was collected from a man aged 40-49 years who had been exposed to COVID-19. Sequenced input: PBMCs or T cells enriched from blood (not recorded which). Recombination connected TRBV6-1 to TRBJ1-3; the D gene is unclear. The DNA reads TGTGCCAGCAGTGAATTCGGTTCAGGAAACACCATATATTTT. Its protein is CASSEFGSGNTIYF.